Listed below are T cell receptor beta chains from one sample, sequenced in a study of cytomegalovirus exposure and HLA in healthy donors. Sequencing was performed with immunoSEQ multiplex PCR; in TCRdb, only in-frame clones are kept and a portion is missing. The data hold 65,000 to 75,000 clones, with about 93% observed a single time. Sequencing used PBMCs. The receptors were sampled from a woman aged 18 to 35 in good health and CMV-seropositive. Both conserved end residues are part of each CDR3. Each record gives: J gene, clone size, D gene, V gene, CDR3 protein, CDR3 DNA. D genes are given only for firm matches. Size is stated for part of the rows, as once, few or many counts, or as a class when the clone is expanded.

TRBJ2-7 | NA | NA | TRBV5-6 | CASSLESDRYYEQYF | TGTGCCAGCAGCTTGGAGAGCGACAGATACTACGAGCAGTACTTC
TRBJ1-2 | NA | NA | TRBV7-9 | CASSLYGGITNYGYTF | TGTGCCAGCAGCTTATATGGCGGAATAACTAACTATGGCTACACCTTC
TRBJ2-3 | NA | NA | TRBV11-3 | CASSSGVATDTQYF | TGTGCCAGCAGCTCAGGGGTTGCCACAGATACGCAGTATTTT
TRBJ2-5 | once | NA | TRBV15 | CATSRDRASTVEETQYF | TGTGCCACCAGCAGAGATAGAGCTAGCACCGTCGAGGAGACCCAGTACTTC
TRBJ2-1 | NA | NA | TRBV11-3 | CASSHLGGEQFF | TGTGCCAGCAGTCACCTGGGGGGTGAGCAGTTCTTC
TRBJ2-5 | NA | TRBD2 | TRBV5-1 | CASSPIYSGTSGRNQETQYF | TGCGCCAGCAGCCCCATTTACTCCGGGACTAGCGGGAGGAACCAAGAGACCCAGTACTTC
TRBJ2-1 | NA | TRBD2 | TRBV9 | CASSVFPRTSGSHNEQFF | TGTGCCAGCAGCGTATTCCCTCGGACTAGCGGGAGTCACAATGAGCAGTTCTTC
TRBJ1-6 | NA | TRBD1 | TRBV28 | CASRQDRVSSPLHF | TGTGCCAGCAGACAAGACAGGGTTTCTTCACCCCTCCACTTT
TRBJ1-3 | NA | TRBD1 | TRBV2 | CASSQGGSGNTIYF | TGTGCCAGCAGCCAGGGGGGCTCTGGAAACACCATATATTTT
TRBJ1-1 | NA | NA | TRBV7-9 | CASSSSTGNTEAFF | TGTGCCAGCAGCTCGTCGACAGGGAACACTGAAGCTTTCTTT
TRBJ1-1 | NA | TRBD1 | TRBV7-6 | CASSLGGGDTEAFF | TGTGCCAGCAGCTTAGGAGGGGGCGATACTGAAGCTTTCTTT
TRBJ2-1 | NA | TRBD2 | TRBV27 | CASSLVTSGNNEQFF | TGTGCCAGCAGTTTAGTTACTAGCGGGAACAATGAGCAGTTCTTC